These 9 T cell receptor beta chains came from one sample sequenced in a study of cytomegalovirus exposure and HLA in healthy donors. PCR primers comprised 60 Vbeta and 13 Jbeta primers. Clones were sequenced by immunoSEQ multiplex PCR, and TCRdb holds only the in-frame ones, with some missing. Here the sample spans over 150,000 clones, more than 75% being singletons. Input material: PBMCs. The receptor set was obtained from a woman in her forties in good health and CMV-seropositive.

CDR3 in DNA: TGTGCCCTTAGGGCAGGGGACAATCAGCCCCAGCATTTT. Translating it yields CALRAGDNQPQHF. The J gene is TRBJ1-5, the V gene TRBV30; D perhaps matches TRBD1 (6 bases). There are 13 residues in the CDR3. The germline V and J ends were trimmed by 8 bases and 3 bases, with 14 bases remaining between them. Per germline, CDR1 GTSNPN and CDR2 SVGIG (reference sequence).

The CDR3 region has the DNA TGTGCCAGCAGCTATCACTCCTACGAGCAGTACTTC. It specifies CASSYHSYEQYF. The chain joins TRBV7-9 to TRBJ2-7; D not resolved. Germline loops: CDR1 SEHNR, CDR2 FQNEAQ (reference sequence). Trimming removed 4 bases at V and 0 bases at J, with 4 bases between. This CDR3 is built from 12 residues.

The chain employs TRBV11-2 and TRBJ1-2; D possibly corresponds to TRBD1 (6 bases). V was shortened by 3 bases and J by 7 bases, with 12 bases between the two germline ends. The V gene's germline CDR1 is SGHAT and CDR2 FQNNGV. This CDR3 contains 13 residues. The CDR3 protein is CASSLGTGSGYTF. The CDR3 DNA reads TGTGCCAGCAGCTTGGGTACAGGGTCTGGCTACACCTTC.

This rearrangement joins TRBV5-4 to TRBJ2-1; 13 bases map to TRBD2. V lost 4 bases, J lost 7 bases, and 11 bases stayed unmatched. The CDR3 has 17 residues. Germline V CDR1 and CDR2: SGHNT, YYREEE (reference sequence). CDR3 bases: TGTGCCAGCAGCGTCGGACTAGCGGGAGTCGGTCGGAATGAGCAGTTCTTC. Its protein is CASSVGLAGVGRNEQFF.

The chain links TRBV6-6 to TRBJ1-5; D is unresolved. Germline-derived CDR1 and CDR2 are MNHNY and SVGAGI (reference sequence). The V and J ends lost 2 bases and 2 bases respectively, with 10 bases between them. The CDR3 covers 15 residues. DNA of the CDR3: TGTGCCAGCAGTTACCCAGGAGCGGGCAATCAGCCCCAGCATTTT. Its protein product is CASSYPGAGNQPQHF.

The table lists this clone with a count of one. The chain employs TRBV5-4 and TRBJ2-1, with 14 nucleotides matching TRBD2. V trimming: 4 bases; J trimming: 1 base; junction bases outside the gene matches: 13. CDR3 size: 20 residues. CDR1 is SGHNT and CDR2 is YYREEE in the germline V gene (reference sequence). The DNA of the CDR3 is TGTGCCAGCAGCCACCAGACTAGCGGGAGGGCCGGTCGGTCCTACAATGAGCAGTTCTTC. Protein: CASSHQTSGRAGRSYNEQFF.

V gene TRBV5-6 combines with J gene TRBJ1-2, with D tentatively TRBD1 (6 bases). The CDR3 runs to 14 residues. In germline, CDR1 is SGHDT, CDR2 YYEEEE. V was pared by 2 bases and J by 1 base, with 9 bases between. CDR3 sequence (DNA): TGTGCCAGCAGCTTATACAGGGATAACTATGGCTACACCTTC. Its protein is CASSLYRDNYGYTF.

The chain combines TRBV5-1 with TRBJ2-2, with D possibly TRBD2 on 6 matching bases. The ends were cut back, 4 bases at V and 6 bases at J, with 16 bases in the middle. CDR1 and CDR2 from the germline V gene are SGHRS and YFSETQ. This CDR3 region has 15 residues. The CDR3 loop is CASSTGDSRSGELFF. DNA for the CDR3: TGCGCCAGCAGCACGGGGGATAGCAGGTCCGGGGAGCTGTTTTTT. The full variable domain, in which reference TRBV5-1 and TRBJ2-2 provide the parts outside the CDR3, is KAGVTQTPRYLIKTRGQQVTLSCSPISGHRSVSWYQQTPGQGLQFLFEYFSETQRNKGNFPGRFSGRQFSNSRSEMNVSTLELGDSALYLCASSTGDSRSGELFFGEGSRLTVL.

This chain links TRBV7-9 with TRBJ2-1; TRBD1 matches 7 bases. The CDR3 is made up of 16 amino acids. Germline V gene lookup returns CDR1 SEHNR and CDR2 FQNEAQ (reference sequence). V lost 0 bases and J lost 9; bases outside the gene matches: 11. In DNA, the CDR3 is TGTGCCAGCAGCTTAGCAAGGGGGCAGGTTATGGGTGAGCAGTTCTTC. This sequence encodes CASSLARGQVMGEQFF. The complete variable domain, with remaining parts taken from reference TRBV7-9 and TRBJ2-1, reads DTGVSQNPRHKITKRGQNVTFRCDPISEHNRLYWYRQTLGQGPEFLTYFQNEAQLEKSRLLSDRFSAERPKGSFSTLEIQRTEQGDSAMYLCASSLARGQVMGEQFFGPGTRLTVL.